Each of the 30 T cell receptor beta chains below was sequenced from the same sample in a study of control samples from healthy donors and cancer patients. Profiling relied on immunoSEQ multiplex PCR, and the TCRdb table lists in-frame clones only, not all of them. The profile shows 70,000 to 85,000 clones, approximately 80% of them singletons. The sample taken for sequencing was PBMCs. These receptors were collected from a man between 60 and 75 years old with head and neck cancer.

V and J are TRBV5-1 and TRBJ2-7; 8 nucleotides match TRBD1. With 3 bases clipped from V and 5 bases from J, the junction kept 13 bases outside the gene matches. Germline assignment: CDR1 SGHRS and CDR2 YFSETQ. CDR3 length: 16 residues. The CDR3 DNA follows: TGCGCCAGCAGCTCTATACCAAAGGGCAGGGGGCACGAGCAGTACTTC. Protein sequence: CASSSIPKGRGHEQYF.

The CDR3 nucleotides are TGTGCCAGCAGCTTGGCCGCGAGGCCTGCTGGCTATGGCTACACCTTC. It codes for CASSLAARPAGYGYTF. The J gene is TRBJ1-2, the V gene TRBV5-5, with D unclear. V was clipped by 0 bases and J by 4 bases, with 16 bases between them. The germline V gene has CDR1 SGHKS and CDR2 YYEKEE (reference sequence). The CDR3 runs to 16 residues.

V gene TRBV15 combines with J gene TRBJ1-2, with TRBD1 as a possible D gene (5 bases). Per germline, CDR1 LNHNV and CDR2 YYDKDF (reference sequence). This CDR3 contains 16 residues. Trimming stripped 3 bases from V and 5 bases from J, with 19 bases between. The CDR3 protein is CATSSQRGTKVYGYTF. The CDR3 DNA reads TGTGCCACCAGCAGCCAGAGAGGGACCAAAGTTTATGGCTACACCTTC.

This clone came up a few times. This chain links TRBV14 with TRBJ2-7; 7 bases are shared with TRBD1. The ends lost 4 bases at V and 3 bases at J; junction bases unmatched: 9. The CDR3 is made up of 15 amino acids. The V gene's germline CDR1 is SGHDN and CDR2 FVKESK. The chain's CDR3 is CASSPLFRQGYEQYF. CDR3 in DNA: TGTGCCAGCAGCCCGCTATTCAGACAGGGCTACGAGCAGTACTTC.

The V call is TRBV5-1, the J call TRBJ2-7; 7 bases are a match to TRBD2. After removal of 1 base from V and 3 bases from J, the junction contained 10 bases not matched to a gene. The CDR3 extends over 16 amino acids. The germline V gene has CDR1 SGHRS and CDR2 YFSETQ. The CDR3 DNA reads TGCGCCAGCAGCTTGAGCCCTAGCGGTCTAATCTACGAGCAGTACTTC. Protein: CASSLSPSGLIYEQYF. The whole variable domain, remainder taken from reference TRBV5-1 and TRBJ2-7, is KAGVTQTPRYLIKTRGQQVTLSCSPISGHRSVSWYQQTPGQGLQFLFEYFSETQRNKGNFPGRFSGRQFSNSRSEMNVSTLELGDSALYLCASSLSPSGLIYEQYFGPGTRLTVT.

The chain uses TRBV5-1 and TRBJ2-7, with 10 bases matching TRBD1. The CDR3 loop spans 16 amino acids. Germline CDR1 is SGHRS and CDR2 is YFSETQ. V trimming: 4 bases; J trimming: 0 bases; junction bases outside the gene matches: 7. CDR3 nucleotides: TGCGCCAGCAGCGTGGGACAGGGGCAACTCTCCTACGAGCAGTACTTC. Its protein is CASSVGQGQLSYEQYF.

The chain uses TRBV7-9 and TRBJ2-3; 8 bases are a match to TRBD2. The CDR3 consists of 15 residues. Trimming cost V 2 bases and J 5 bases; bases outside gene matches: 6. CDR1 and CDR2 (germline): SEHNR, FQNEAQ (reference sequence). The CDR3 protein is CASSLRTGGGDTQYF. CDR3 coding DNA: TGTGCCAGCAGCTTAAGAACGGGAGGGGGAGATACGCAGTATTTT. Based on the CDR3 plus reference TRBV7-9 and TRBJ2-3, the full variable domain is DTGVSQNPRHKITKRGQNVTFRCDPISEHNRLYWYRQTLGQGPEFLTYFQNEAQLEKSRLLSDRFSAERPKGSFSTLEIQRTEQGDSAMYLCASSLRTGGGDTQYFGPGTRLTVL.

V and J are TRBV6-5 and TRBJ2-1, with D perhaps matching TRBD1 (5 bases). CDR1 is MNHEY, CDR2 SVGAGI, per germline. This CDR3 is 15 amino acids long. V dropped 5 bases and J dropped 2 bases, with 13 bases sitting between them. The CDR3 bases are TGTGCCAGCAGTCGCGTGAAGGGGACCTACAATGAGCAGTTCTTC. As protein: CASSRVKGTYNEQFF.

CDR3 region: CASSLVGEGLLGYTF. CDR3 bases: TGTGCCAGCAGTTTAGTAGGGGAGGGGTTACTAGGCTACACCTTC. J is TRBJ1-2 and V is TRBV28; a weak D match, TRBD1 (5 bases). This CDR3 is built from 15 residues. CDR1 and CDR2 from the germline V gene are MDHEN and SYDVKM. The V gene lost 2 bases and the J gene lost 8 bases, with 18 bases spanning the gap.

This CDR3 is CASTRGRQRATNEKLFF. The CDR3 bases are TGTGCCAGCACTCGAGGGAGACAGCGTGCAACTAATGAAAAACTGTTTTTT. The chain links TRBV2 to TRBJ1-4; maybe TRBD1 (5 bases). The CDR3 is 17 residues long. Germline V gives CDR1 SNHLY, CDR2 FYNNEI. Trimming took 7 bases from V and 0 from J, leaving 18 bases between them.

With regard to this clone: The sample contains more than one DNA sequence encoding this CDR3. The V gene is TRBV7-9, the J gene TRBJ1-2; TRBD1 is a possible D gene (6 bases). CDR3 length equals 12 residues. Germline CDR1 and CDR2: SEHNR and FQNEAQ (reference sequence). V was cut by 5 bases and J by 8 bases, with 12 bases left in between. The CDR3 sequence: CASSPRGGGYTF. CDR3 sequence (DNA): TGTGCCAGCAGCCCCAGGGGAGGAGGCTACACCTTC.

The rearrangement joins TRBV10-2 to TRBJ1-3, with TRBD1 matching 8 bases. The CDR3 loop spans 16 amino acids. With V trimmed by 1 base and J by 4 bases, 6 bases remained unmatched. Germline V lookup: CDR1 WSHSY, CDR2 SAAADI. CDR3 coding DNA: TGCGCCAGCAGTGAGTACCTCGACAGGGGCGGAAACACCATATATTTT. This sequence encodes CASSEYLDRGGNTIYF.

The V and J genes are TRBV11-2 and TRBJ1-4; D perhaps matches TRBD1 (5 bases). The CDR3 runs 15 residues. V lost 1 base to trimming and J lost 7 bases, with 13 bases between them. CDR1 is SGHAT, CDR2 FQNNGV, per germline. CDR3 DNA sequence: TGTGCCAGCAGCTTAGCCTTGGGACCGGGTGAAAAACTGTTTTTT. Protein product: CASSLALGPGEKLFF.

The chain carries TRBV10-1 and TRBJ2-1; D not resolved. Germline CDR1 WNHNN, CDR2 SYGVQD (reference sequence). V gave up 3 bases and J gave up 4 bases, with 4 bases separating them. There are 12 residues in the CDR3. As DNA, the CDR3 is TGCGCCAGCAGTGAAGTATACAATGAGCAGTTCTTC. This encodes CASSEVYNEQFF.

The chain employs TRBV11-2 and TRBJ1-2; D is possibly TRBD1 (6 bases). This CDR3 region has 14 residues. V was trimmed by 1 base and J by 5 bases, leaving 11 bases between them. Germline values: CDR1 SGHAT, CDR2 FQNNGV. The CDR3 bases are TGTGCCAGCAGCTTAGGGGACACCATTTATGGCTACACCTTC. It yields the protein CASSLGDTIYGYTF. The complete variable domain, with remaining parts taken from reference TRBV11-2 and TRBJ1-2, reads EAGVAQSPRYKIIEKRQSVAFWCNPISGHATLYWYQQILGQGPKLLIQFQNNGVVDDSQLPKDRFSAERLKGVDSTLKIQPAKLEDSAVYLCASSLGDTIYGYTFGSGTRLTVV.

This chain links TRBV3-1 (or the pseudogene TRBV3-2) with TRBJ2-2, with D perhaps TRBD2 (6 bases). The CDR3 loop spans 16 amino acids. Germline V gene data show CDR1 as LGHDT and CDR2 as YNNKEL (reference sequence). The V end was cut by 3 bases, the J end by 2 bases, with 13 bases between. DNA of the CDR3: TGTGCCAGCAGCCAGGGCGGAGGGGTCAACACCGGGGAGCTGTTTTTT. This translates into CASSQGGGVNTGELFF.

The V and J genes are TRBV10-3 and TRBJ1-1; D not certain. V was shortened by 3 bases and J by 1 base, with 6 bases between the two germline ends. The CDR3 runs to 13 residues. Germline lookup yields CDR1 ENHRY and CDR2 SYGVKD. The CDR3 DNA is TGTGCCATCAGTGACATAGGGAACACTGAAGCTTTCTTT. It specifies CAISDIGNTEAFF.

The V gene is TRBV7-8, the J gene TRBJ1-1; 9 bases map to TRBD1. V trimming: 5 bases; J trimming: 3 bases; junction bases outside the gene matches: 13. Germline V lookup: CDR1 SGHVS, CDR2 FQNEAQ. The length of the CDR3 is 17 residues. The CDR3 nucleotides are TGTGCCAGCAGCCAGAGACAGGGGGTAGGGGTAGACACTGAAGCTTTCTTT. Translating gives CASSQRQGVGVDTEAFF. The variable domain in full, completed from reference TRBV7-8 and TRBJ1-1, reads GAGVSQSPRYKVAKRGQDVALRCDPISGHVSLFWYQQALGQGPEFLTYFQNEAQLDKSGLPSDRFFAERPEGSVSTLKIQRTQQEDSAVYLCASSQRQGVGVDTEAFFGQGTRLTVV.

CDR3 region: CASRSRTGSEQYF. The DNA of the CDR3 is TGTGCCAGCAGGTCTCGGACAGGGAGCGAGCAGTACTTC. The chain is built from TRBV2 and TRBJ2-7; 8 nucleotides line up with TRBD1. This CDR3 is built from 13 residues. J gave up 6 bases and V 6 bases, and 7 bases lay outside the gene matches. CDR1 SNHLY and CDR2 FYNNEI come from the germline V gene.

The V and J genes are TRBV7-9 and TRBJ1-4; possible D gene TRBD1, 6 bases. The length of the CDR3 is 14 residues. Germline V lookup: CDR1 SEHNR, CDR2 FQNEAQ (reference sequence). Trimming removed 4 bases at V and 7 bases at J, with 13 bases between. The CDR3 DNA reads as TGTGCCAGCAGCTCACAGGGAGGGAGTGAAAAACTGTTTTTT. Protein: CASSSQGGSEKLFF.

The CDR3 coding sequence is TGCAGCGTTGCGGTGGGGCCGAGCTCCTACAATGAGCAGTTCTTC. Its translation is CSVAVGPSSYNEQFF. This sequence joins TRBV29-1 and TRBJ2-1, with D perhaps matching TRBD1 (5 bases). CDR3 length equals 15 residues. The V and J ends lost 4 bases and 0 bases respectively, with 13 bases between them. Germline V lookup: CDR1 SQVTM, CDR2 ANQGSEA.

The chain uses TRBV7-2 and TRBJ2-7; D is undetermined. The V gene lost 6 bases and the J gene lost 3 bases, with 6 bases spanning the gap. Germline values: CDR1 SGHTA, CDR2 FQGNSA. This CDR3 has 11 amino acids. The CDR3 loop reads CASRGSYEQYF. The CDR3 DNA sequence: TGTGCCAGCAGGGGTAGCTACGAGCAGTACTTC.

This chain joins TRBV18 and TRBJ2-1, with TRBD2 matching 10 bases. Germline V gene lookup returns CDR1 KGHSH and CDR2 LQKENI. This CDR3 has 17 amino acids. The V segment lost 1 base and the J segment 0 bases; nucleotides outside the gene matches: 3. CDR3 loop: CASSPRLAGSSYNEQFF. The CDR3 DNA follows: TGTGCCAGCTCACCACGACTAGCGGGTAGCTCCTACAATGAGCAGTTCTTC.

V gene TRBV11-2 combines with J gene TRBJ2-7; 7 nucleotides align to TRBD1. CDR1 is SGHAT, CDR2 FQNNGV, per germline. The junction had 7 bases not matched to a gene; V was cut back by 7 bases and J by 7 bases. This CDR3 contains 12 residues. CDR3 sequence (DNA): TGTGCCAGCAACAACAGGGGAAGGGAGCAGTACTTC. Translating gives CASNNRGREQYF.

The chain has TRBV30 and TRBJ2-2; no definite D call. V was pared by 8 bases and J by 1 base, with 14 bases between. This CDR3 has 14 amino acids. Germline lookup yields CDR1 GTSNPN and CDR2 SVGIG (reference sequence). In DNA, the CDR3 is TGTGCCCGCCGATCGACGGTGAACACCGGGGAGCTGTTTTTT. Translated: CARRSTVNTGELFF.

The chain links TRBV5-1 to TRBJ2-3; D ambiguous. Trimming took off 0 bases at V and 5 bases at J, with 4 bases between the two ends. Germline CDR1 reads SGHRS; CDR2 reads YFSETQ. This CDR3 contains 12 residues. The CDR3 DNA sequence: TGCGCCAGCAGCTTGGAGGTAGATACGCAGTATTTT. Translated, it gives CASSLEVDTQYF.

This chain links TRBV11-2 with TRBJ2-7; possibly TRBD1 for D (6 bases). CDR1 and CDR2 from the germline V gene are SGHAT and FQNNGV. Trimming took off 0 bases at V and 2 bases at J, with 14 bases between the two ends. The CDR3 loop spans 16 amino acids. CDR3 DNA: TGTGCCAGCAGCTTAGAGTTGCACAGGGCAACCTACGAGCAGTACTTC. This gives the protein CASSLELHRATYEQYF.

This chain uses TRBV4-1 with TRBJ2-7, with D uncertain. Germline V lookup: CDR1 MGHRA, CDR2 YSYEKL. The CDR3 extends over 13 amino acids. V lost 3 bases, J lost 7 bases, and 13 bases lay in between. The CDR3 sequence is CASSQGLSREQYF. CDR3 coding DNA: TGCGCCAGCAGCCAGGGTCTTTCGAGGGAGCAGTACTTC.

V is TRBV3-1 (or the pseudogene TRBV3-2) and J is TRBJ1-1; D not certain. The length of the CDR3 is 14 residues. The germline V gene encodes CDR1 LGHDT and CDR2 YNNKEL (reference sequence). V gave up 4 bases and J gave up 4 bases, with 13 bases separating them. The CDR3: CASSRDGRGTEAFF. In DNA, the CDR3 is TGTGCCAGCAGCCGGGATGGGCGGGGCACTGAAGCTTTCTTT.

This rearrangement joins TRBV18 to TRBJ1-5; D is uncertain. The germline V and J ends were trimmed by 3 bases and 5 bases, with 11 bases remaining between them. CDR3 length equals 14 residues. Germline-derived CDR1 and CDR2 are KGHSH and LQKENI. CDR3 protein: CASSPAQKYQPQHF. The CDR3 region has the DNA TGTGCCAGCTCACCGGCCCAGAAGTATCAGCCCCAGCATTTT.